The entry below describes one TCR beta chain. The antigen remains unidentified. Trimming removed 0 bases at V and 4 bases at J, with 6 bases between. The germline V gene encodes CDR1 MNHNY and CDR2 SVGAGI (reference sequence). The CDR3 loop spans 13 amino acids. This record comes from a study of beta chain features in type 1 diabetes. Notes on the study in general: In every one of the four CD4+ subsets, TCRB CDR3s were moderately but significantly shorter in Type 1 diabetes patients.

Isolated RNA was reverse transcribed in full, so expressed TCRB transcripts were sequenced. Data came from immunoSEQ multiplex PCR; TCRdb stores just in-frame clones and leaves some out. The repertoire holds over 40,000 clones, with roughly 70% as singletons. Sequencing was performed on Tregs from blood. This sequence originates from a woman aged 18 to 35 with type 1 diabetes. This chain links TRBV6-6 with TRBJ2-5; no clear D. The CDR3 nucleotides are TGTGCCAGCAGTTACTCCTCACTAGAGACCCAGTACTTC. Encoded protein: CASSYSSLETQYF.